The 11 T cell receptor beta chains in this list originate from one sample, sequenced in a study of CD8 T cells in ankylosing spondylitis. Overall study findings and caveats: A motif in TCR beta, a set of 8 or 9 highly homologous variants, appeared characteristic of ankylosing spondylitis blood.

Antigens of these TCRs are unknown. Using its own MiXCR run on the 5' RACE reads, TCRdb lists one record per CDR3 protein. This table has 250,000 to 350,000 distinct CDR3 sequences, around 8% appearing once. The sequenced sample consisted of blood, either unsorted or a sorted T cell fraction (not recorded which). Receptors were obtained from a male donor with ankylosing spondylitis.

The table lists this clonotype with many counts. The V and J genes are TRBV29-1 and TRBJ2-7; tentative D call: TRBD1 (6 bases). V was shortened by 2 bases and J by 10 bases, with 15 bases between the two germline ends. Germline V lookup: CDR1 SQVTM, CDR2 ANQGSEA. The CDR3 spans 12 residues. The CDR3 bases are TGCAGCGTTGAACAGGGGAGAGGGGAACAGTACTTC. Its translation: CSVEQGRGEQYF.

This clonotype showed up just a few times. V usage is TRBV10-2 and J usage is TRBJ2-1; 7 nucleotides align to TRBD2. The ends lost 0 bases at V and 8 bases at J; junction bases unmatched: 7. This CDR3 region has 15 residues. Germline lookup yields CDR1 WSHSY and CDR2 SAAADI. The CDR3 DNA follows: TGCGCCAGCAGTGAGTCCGGGGGAGGGTCCCATGAGCAGTTCTTC. It encodes CASSESGGGSHEQFF.

The rearrangement uses TRBV7-2 and TRBJ2-7; D is perhaps TRBD2 (6 bases). The CDR3 consists of 15 residues. Germline V gene sequence: CDR1 SGHTA, CDR2 FQGNSA. The V end lost 4 bases, the J end lost 2 bases, and 15 bases lay between the germline ends. CDR3 bases: TGTGCCAGCAGCTGGTCCCGGGACTTAGCCTACGAGCAGTACTTC. It codes for CASSWSRDLAYEQYF.

This chain connects TRBV10-2 to TRBJ2-3; D possibly corresponds to TRBD2 (5 bases). Per germline, CDR1 WSHSY and CDR2 SAAADI. The germline V and J ends were trimmed by 6 bases and 5 bases, with 15 bases remaining between them. The CDR3 spans 14 residues. The DNA for the CDR3 is TGCGCCAGCAGGGCCCATGGAGGAGGAGATACGCAGTATTTT. It is translated as CASRAHGGGDTQYF.

This clonotype appeared a few times. The chain has TRBV6-5 and TRBJ2-1; TRBD2 matches 9 bases. Per the germline V gene, CDR1 is MNHEY and CDR2 is SVGAGI. This CDR3 has 16 amino acids. V lost 2 bases to trimming and J lost 6 bases; unmatched junction nucleotides: 8. The chain's CDR3 is CASSYSAAGGPNEQFF. The CDR3 DNA reads as TGTGCCAGCAGTTACAGCGCAGCGGGAGGCCCCAATGAGCAGTTCTTC.

Many counts were recorded for this clonotype. The chain recombines TRBV5-1 with TRBJ2-7; the match to TRBD1 covers 10 bases. There are 15 residues in the CDR3. Germline V gene data show CDR1 as SGHRS and CDR2 as YFSETQ. V dropped 0 bases and J dropped 5; count of bases not matched to a gene: 5. The CDR3 sequence is CASSLAGQGLHEQYF. DNA of the CDR3: TGCGCCAGCAGCTTGGCGGGACAGGGGTTGCACGAGCAGTACTTC. The variable domain in full, completed from reference TRBV5-1 and TRBJ2-7, reads KAGVTQTPRYLIKTRGQQVTLSCSPISGHRSVSWYQQTPGQGLQFLFEYFSETQRNKGNFPGRFSGRQFSNSRSEMNVSTLELGDSALYLCASSLAGQGLHEQYFGPGTRLTVT.

The chain carries TRBV5-1 and TRBJ1-1; perhaps TRBD1 as D (6 bases). Germline CDR1 and CDR2: SGHRS and YFSETQ. V lost 4 bases and J 1 base, leaving 11 bases between the germline ends. The CDR3 has 14 residues. CDR3 in amino acids: CASSEGQWNTEAFF. For the CDR3, the DNA is TGCGCCAGCAGCGAAGGACAGTGGAACACTGAAGCTTTCTTT.

This clonotype was recorded a few times. The genes are TRBV3-1 and TRBJ1-6, with D perhaps TRBD1 (5 bases). The CDR3 runs to 15 residues. The V end lost 0 bases, the J end lost 9 bases, and 12 bases lay between the germline ends. CDR1 is LGHDT and CDR2 is YNNKEL in the germline V gene (reference sequence). CDR3 coding DNA: TGTGCCAGCAGCCAAGATCGGGGGGTAGGTTCACCCCTCCACTTT. Amino acid sequence: CASSQDRGVGSPLHF. The full variable domain, completed using reference TRBV3-1 and TRBJ1-6, is DTAVSQTPKYLVTQMGNDKSIKCEQNLGHDTMYWYKQDSKKFLKIMFSYNNKELIINETVPNRFSPKSPDKAHLNLHINSLELGDSAVYFCASSQDRGVGSPLHFGNGTRLTVT.

This clonotype has a handful of counts. The chain employs TRBV5-6 and TRBJ2-7; no reliable D call. CDR3 length: 12 amino acids. V was cut by 2 bases and J by 5 bases, with 8 bases left in between. The germline gives CDR1 SGHDT, CDR2 YYEEEE. The CDR3 DNA sequence: TGTGCCAGCAGCTTCGCCCCCCACGAGCAGTACTTC. This encodes CASSFAPHEQYF.

This clonotype was detected only a few times. The chain links TRBV4-1 to TRBJ2-7, with D possibly matching TRBD1 (5 bases). This CDR3 contains 15 residues. Germline V gives CDR1 MGHRA, CDR2 YSYEKL. V was trimmed by 4 bases and J by 2 bases, leaving 15 bases between them. This chain's CDR3 is CASSRVQGVTYEQYF. The CDR3, as DNA: TGCGCCAGCAGCCGCGTCCAGGGTGTGACCTACGAGCAGTACTTC.

This clonotype was counted between two and nine times. V usage is TRBV9 and J usage is TRBJ1-5; TRBD1 aligns across 7 bases. The germline gives CDR1 SGDLS, CDR2 YYNGEE. The CDR3 has 15 residues. Losses at the gene ends were 3 bases for V and 0 bases for J; bases not matched to a gene: 3. CDR3 sequence: CASSEQGYSNQPQHF. In DNA form, the CDR3 reads TGTGCCAGCAGCGAACAGGGGTATAGCAATCAGCCCCAGCATTTT.